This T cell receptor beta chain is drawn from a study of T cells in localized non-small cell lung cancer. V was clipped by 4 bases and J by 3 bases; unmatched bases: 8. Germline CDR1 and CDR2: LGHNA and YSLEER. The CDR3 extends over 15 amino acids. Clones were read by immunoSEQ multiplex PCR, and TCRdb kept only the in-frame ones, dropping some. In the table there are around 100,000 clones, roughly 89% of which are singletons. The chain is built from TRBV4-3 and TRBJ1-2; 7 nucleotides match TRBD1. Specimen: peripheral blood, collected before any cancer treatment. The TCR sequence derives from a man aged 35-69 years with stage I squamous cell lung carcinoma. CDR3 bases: TGCGCCAGCAGCCCCCTCCCCCAGGGGGACTATGGCTACACCTTC. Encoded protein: CASSPLPQGDYGYTF.